These T cell receptor beta chains were read from a single sample in a study of human T cells and chemical hapten exposure. TCRdb processed the RACE reads anew with MiXCR; each CDR3 protein has one entry. The top ten clones hold 25% to 35% of a sample with just under 35,000 distinct CDR3 sequences, around a tenth of them seen once. This specimen was whole blood, taken in connection with sensitization to the hapten diphenylcyclopropenone (DPC). These TCRs come from a man aged 50 to 60 with alopecia areata. Some clones in this sample may be carry-over from other donors' samples. Both conserved end residues are part of each CDR3. The order of the fields is clone size, D gene, V gene, J gene, CDR3 protein, CDR3 DNA. D genes are given only for firm matches. Clone size is given for some rows only: seen once, a few or many times, or a class if the clone is expanded.

size: once
D: -
V: TRBV9
J: TRBJ2-2
CDR3: CASSVGRENTGELFF
DNA: TGTGCCAGCAGCGTAGGCAGGGAGAACACCGGGGAGCTGTTTTTT

size: many
D: TRBD1
V: TRBV20-1
J: TRBJ1-5
CDR3: CSASRDREGQPQHF
DNA: TGCAGTGCTAGCAGGGACAGGGAGGGACAGCCCCAGCATTTT

size: once
D: -
V: TRBV29-1
J: TRBJ1-2
CDR3: CSVEGADIKDYGYTF
DNA: TGCAGCGTTGAGGGGGCGGACATTAAGGACTATGGCTACACCTTC

size: -
D: TRBD1
V: TRBV29-1
J: TRBJ2-7
CDR3: CSVESGGTGPYEQYF
DNA: TGCAGCGTTGAATCGGGCGGGACAGGGCCCTACGAGCAGTACTTC

size: many
D: -
V: TRBV3-1
J: TRBJ2-5
CDR3: CASSHGASETQYF
DNA: TGTGCCAGCAGCCACGGGGCTTCCGAGACCCAGTACTTC

size: few
D: TRBD2
V: TRBV30
J: TRBJ2-3
CDR3: CAWSVKGLAGADTQYF
DNA: TGTGCCTGGAGTGTAAAGGGCCTAGCGGGAGCAGATACGCAGTATTTT

size: -
D: -
V: TRBV7-2
J: TRBJ2-3
CDR3: CASSLVSGGGPTDTQYF
DNA: TGTGCCAGCAGCTTAGTGTCAGGTGGGGGGCCGACAGATACGCAGTATTTT

size: many
D: TRBD1
V: TRBV2
J: TRBJ2-2
CDR3: CASSEKDRVLTGELFF
DNA: TGTGCCAGCAGTGAGAAGGACAGGGTCTTGACCGGGGAGCTGTTTTTT

size: many
D: -
V: TRBV28
J: TRBJ2-1
CDR3: CATSPLPNEQFF
DNA: TGTGCCACCAGTCCCCTTCCCAATGAGCAGTTCTTC

size: -
D: TRBD1
V: TRBV11-2
J: TRBJ2-7
CDR3: CASSLGTGANYEQYF
DNA: TGTGCCAGCAGCTTAGGGACAGGGGCTAACTACGAGCAGTACTTC

size: few
D: TRBD2
V: TRBV20-1
J: TRBJ2-3
CDR3: CSARVLAGGWPRTHTQYF
DNA: TGCAGTGCTAGAGTACTAGCGGGAGGGTGGCCGCGGACACATACGCAGTATTTT

size: -
D: TRBD2
V: TRBV19
J: TRBJ2-1
CDR3: CASSTGGGLAGVFYNEQFF
DNA: TGTGCCAGTAGTACCGGAGGGGGACTAGCGGGAGTTTTCTACAATGAGCAGTTCTTC

size: many
D: -
V: TRBV28
J: TRBJ1-5
CDR3: CASIGWGDQPQHF
DNA: TGTGCCAGCATAGGGTGGGGGGATCAGCCCCAGCATTTT

size: -
D: -
V: TRBV5-1
J: TRBJ2-2
CDR3: CASSQLASGELFF
DNA: TGCGCCAGCAGCCAGCTCGCGTCGGGGGAGCTGTTTTTT

size: medium-sized
D: -
V: TRBV6-5
J: TRBJ2-7
CDR3: CASYSVSYEQYF
DNA: TGTGCCAGCTACTCGGTCTCCTACGAGCAGTACTTC

size: -
D: -
V: TRBV18
J: TRBJ1-2
CDR3: CASSPRGDDGYTF
DNA: TGTGCCAGCTCACCGAGGGGGGACGATGGCTACACCTTC

size: -
D: -
V: TRBV5-1
J: TRBJ1-2
CDR3: CASSGDSMANHGYTF
DNA: TGCGCCAGCAGCGGGGACTCCATGGCCAACCATGGCTACACCTTC

size: many
D: TRBD2
V: TRBV29-1
J: TRBJ2-3
CDR3: CSALNPSGIGDTQYF
DNA: TGCAGCGCCCTAAACCCTAGCGGAATAGGAGATACGCAGTATTTT

size: many
D: TRBD2
V: TRBV3-1
J: TRBJ2-2
CDR3: CASSQGRPSGLHTGELFF
DNA: TGTGCCAGCAGCCAAGGCAGGCCTAGCGGACTCCACACCGGGGAGCTGTTTTTT

size: -
D: TRBD1
V: TRBV9
J: TRBJ2-7
CDR3: CASSTQGANEQYF
DNA: TGTGCCAGCAGCACACAGGGGGCGAACGAGCAGTACTTC

size: many
D: TRBD2
V: TRBV29-1
J: TRBJ2-3
CDR3: CSVGTSGTDTQYF
DNA: TGCAGCGTTGGGACTAGCGGCACAGATACGCAGTATTTT

size: many
D: -
V: TRBV5-1
J: TRBJ2-7
CDR3: CASSLEARATEQYF
DNA: TGCGCCAGCAGCTTGGAGGCCAGGGCGACCGAGCAGTACTTC

size: many
D: -
V: TRBV19
J: TRBJ2-7
CDR3: CASSIAGGTHEQYF
DNA: TGTGCCAGTAGTATAGCCGGAGGAACCCACGAGCAGTACTTC

size: many
D: TRBD2
V: TRBV3-1
J: TRBJ2-4
CDR3: CASSQSGALAKNIQYF
DNA: TGTGCCAGCAGCCAGAGCGGGGCCCTAGCCAAAAACATTCAGTACTTC

size: -
D: -
V: TRBV7-9
J: TRBJ1-1
CDR3: CASSRSGIGTEAFF
DNA: TGTGCCAGCAGCCGATCAGGGATTGGGACTGAAGCTTTCTTT

size: -
D: -
V: TRBV28
J: TRBJ1-1
CDR3: CASSLIGGTEAFF
DNA: TGTGCCAGCAGTTTAATCGGCGGGACTGAAGCTTTCTTT

size: many
D: -
V: TRBV30
J: TRBJ2-4
CDR3: CAWDLAKNIQYF
DNA: TGTGCCTGGGACCTGGCCAAAAACATTCAGTACTTC

size: many
D: -
V: TRBV20-1
J: TRBJ2-1
CDR3: CSAKTLPSSYNEQFF
DNA: TGCAGTGCAAAGACTCTTCCGAGCTCCTACAATGAGCAGTTCTTC

size: many
D: -
V: TRBV12-5
J: TRBJ1-6
CDR3: CASGFDGSYNSPLHF
DNA: TGTGCTAGTGGTTTCGACGGTTCCTATAATTCACCCCTCCACTTT

size: few
D: -
V: TRBV10-2
J: TRBJ2-5
CDR3: CASSGSTRGETQYF
DNA: TGCGCCAGCAGTGGTAGTACTAGAGGAGAGACCCAGTACTTC

size: -
D: -
V: TRBV11-2
J: TRBJ2-3
CDR3: CASSLGVRGDTQYF
DNA: TGTGCCAGCAGCTTAGGGGTCCGAGGGGATACGCAGTATTTT

size: many
D: -
V: TRBV12-5
J: TRBJ2-5
CDR3: CASGSHGQETQYF
DNA: TGTGCTAGTGGTTCTCACGGCCAAGAGACCCAGTACTTC

size: few
D: TRBD1
V: TRBV7-6
J: TRBJ2-7
CDR3: CASSLEDRVDEQYF
DNA: TGTGCCAGCAGCTTAGAGGACAGGGTTGACGAGCAGTACTTC

size: many
D: -
V: TRBV7-8
J: TRBJ2-3
CDR3: CASSPAGGGTQYF
DNA: TGTGCCAGCAGCCCTGCAGGAGGCGGTACGCAGTATTTT

size: -
D: -
V: TRBV19
J: TRBJ2-3
CDR3: CASTQEGRYTDTQYF
DNA: TGTGCCAGTACCCAGGAGGGTCGTTACACAGATACGCAGTATTTT

size: -
D: -
V: TRBV28
J: TRBJ1-2
CDR3: CATHGGVYGYTF
DNA: TGTGCCACTCATGGAGGGGTCTATGGCTACACCTTC

size: many
D: TRBD1
V: TRBV12-5
J: TRBJ1-2
CDR3: CASGQQGAYGYTF
DNA: TGTGCTAGTGGCCAACAGGGGGCTTATGGCTACACCTTC

size: -
D: -
V: TRBV2
J: TRBJ2-2
CDR3: CASSERSHTGELFF
DNA: TGTGCCAGCAGTGAACGATCCCACACCGGGGAGCTGTTTTTT

size: many
D: TRBD2
V: TRBV12-3/TRBV12-4
J: TRBJ2-1
CDR3: CASSWSSGRDEQFF
DNA: TGTGCCAGCAGTTGGTCTAGCGGGAGGGATGAGCAGTTCTTC